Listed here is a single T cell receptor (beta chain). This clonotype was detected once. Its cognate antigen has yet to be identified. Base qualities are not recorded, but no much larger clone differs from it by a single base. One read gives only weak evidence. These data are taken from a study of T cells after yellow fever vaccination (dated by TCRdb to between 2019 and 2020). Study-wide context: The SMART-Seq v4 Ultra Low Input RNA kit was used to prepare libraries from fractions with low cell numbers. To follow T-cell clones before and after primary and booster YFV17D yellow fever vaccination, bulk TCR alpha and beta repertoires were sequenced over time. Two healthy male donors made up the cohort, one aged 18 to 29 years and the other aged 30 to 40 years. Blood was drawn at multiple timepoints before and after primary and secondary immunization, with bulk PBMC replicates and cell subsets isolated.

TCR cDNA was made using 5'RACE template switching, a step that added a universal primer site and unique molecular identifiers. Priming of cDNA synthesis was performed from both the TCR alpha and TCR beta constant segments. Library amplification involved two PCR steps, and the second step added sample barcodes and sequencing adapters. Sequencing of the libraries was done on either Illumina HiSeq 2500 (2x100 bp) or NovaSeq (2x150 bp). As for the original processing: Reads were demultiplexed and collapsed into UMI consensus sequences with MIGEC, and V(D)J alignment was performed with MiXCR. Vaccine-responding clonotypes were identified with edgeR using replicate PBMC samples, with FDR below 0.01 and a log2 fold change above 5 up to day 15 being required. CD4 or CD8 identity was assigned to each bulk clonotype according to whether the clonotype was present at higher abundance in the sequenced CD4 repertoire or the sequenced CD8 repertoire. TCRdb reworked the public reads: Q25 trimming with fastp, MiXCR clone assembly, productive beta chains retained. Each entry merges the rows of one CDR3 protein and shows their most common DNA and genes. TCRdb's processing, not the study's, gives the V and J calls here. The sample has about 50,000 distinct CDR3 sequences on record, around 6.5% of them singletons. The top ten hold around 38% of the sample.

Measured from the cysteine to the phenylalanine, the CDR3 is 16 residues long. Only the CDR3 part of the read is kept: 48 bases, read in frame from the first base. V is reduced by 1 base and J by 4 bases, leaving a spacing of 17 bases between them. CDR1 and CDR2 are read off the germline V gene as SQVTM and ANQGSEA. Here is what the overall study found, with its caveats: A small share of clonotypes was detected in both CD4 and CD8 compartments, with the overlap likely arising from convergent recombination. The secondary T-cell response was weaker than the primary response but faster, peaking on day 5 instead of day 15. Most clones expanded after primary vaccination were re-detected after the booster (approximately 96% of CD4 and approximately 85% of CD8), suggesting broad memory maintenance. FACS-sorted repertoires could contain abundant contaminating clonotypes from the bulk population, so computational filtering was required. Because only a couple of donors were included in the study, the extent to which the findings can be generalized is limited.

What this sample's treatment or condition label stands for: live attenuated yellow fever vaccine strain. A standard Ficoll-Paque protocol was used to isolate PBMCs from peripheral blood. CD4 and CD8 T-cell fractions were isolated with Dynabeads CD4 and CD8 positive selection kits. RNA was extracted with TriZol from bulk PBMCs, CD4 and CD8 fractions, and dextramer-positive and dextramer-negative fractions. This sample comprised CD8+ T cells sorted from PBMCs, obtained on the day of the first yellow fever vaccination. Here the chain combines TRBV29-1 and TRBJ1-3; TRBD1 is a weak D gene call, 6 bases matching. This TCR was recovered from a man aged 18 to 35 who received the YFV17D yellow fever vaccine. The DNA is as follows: TGCAGCGTTGAAGCTAGGGGCAGGGGTCCGGGAAACACCATATATTTT. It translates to CSVEARGRGPGNTIYF.